These 8 T cell receptor beta chains were all obtained from the same sample, sequenced in a study of T cells in tuberculosis. Regarding time point: new active TB diagnosis, blood taken before or within 7 days of starting treatment. Sequencing was performed with immunoSEQ multiplex PCR; in TCRdb, only in-frame clones are kept and a portion is missing. Altogether about 35,000 clones are present, roughly nine tenths being singletons, with the ten largest covering 7%. This material consisted of PBMCs, taken at tuberculosis diagnosis. The receptors originated from an adult with tuberculosis. Some clones in this sample may be carry-over from other donors' samples.

The V call is TRBV23-1, the J call TRBJ1-5; D is possibly TRBD1 (6 bases). TRBV23-1 has ORF status, its function being uncertain. CDR3 length: 17 amino acids. Trimming removed 7 bases at V and 7 bases at J, with 26 bases between. The CDR3 loop is CASIHTERDKGIQPQHF. The CDR3 DNA is TGCGCCAGCATCCACACTGAAAGGGACAAAGGAATACAGCCCCAGCATTTT.

The chain couples TRBV6-5 to TRBJ2-2, with TRBD1 matching 7 bases. J lost 7 bases, V lost 5 bases, and 7 bases had no gene match. The CDR3 consists of 14 residues. CDR1 and CDR2 from the germline V gene are MNHEY and SVGAGI. CDR3 loop: CASSLNRGIGELFF. The CDR3 DNA follows: TGTGCCAGCAGTCTCAACAGGGGAATCGGGGAGCTGTTTTTT.

The rearrangement uses TRBV2 and TRBJ1-5; 7 bases are shared with TRBD1. CDR3 length: 16 residues. The junction had 11 bases not matched to a gene; V was cut back by 4 bases and J by 5 bases. Germline CDR1 is SNHLY and CDR2 is FYNNEI. DNA of the CDR3: TGTGCCAGCAGTGGAAGGCAGGGGGGATCCGATCAGCCCCAGCATTTT. As protein: CASSGRQGGSDQPQHF.

This chain uses TRBV5-5 with TRBJ2-3; D is unclear. Germline values: CDR1 SGHKS, CDR2 YYEKEE (reference sequence). V dropped 0 bases and J dropped 2 bases, with 13 bases sitting between them. The CDR3 spans 16 residues. The CDR3 here is CASSLALLSFTDTQYF. The CDR3 DNA reads as TGTGCCAGCAGCTTGGCCCTCCTATCCTTCACAGATACGCAGTATTTT.

This chain links TRBV18 with TRBJ2-7; possible D gene TRBD2, 6 bases. The CDR3 spans 14 residues. The V end was cut by 4 bases, the J end by 2 bases, with 12 bases between. Germline V CDR1 and CDR2: KGHSH, LQKENI. The DNA for the CDR3 is TGTGCCAGCTCACTGAGGGAGGACGCCTACGAGCAGTACTTC. Its protein product is CASSLREDAYEQYF.

CDR3 sequence: CASRDSNTDTQYF. The CDR3, as DNA: TGTGCCAGCCGGGACAGCAACACAGATACGCAGTATTTT. This chain uses TRBV10-3 with TRBJ2-3; 7 positions match TRBD1. Germline loops: CDR1 ENHRY, CDR2 SYGVKD. This CDR3 is built from 13 residues. J lost 2 bases, V lost 10 bases, and 6 bases had no gene match.

The V and J genes are TRBV6-6 and TRBJ2-3, with 7 bases matching TRBD2. The CDR3 covers 16 residues. V dropped 5 bases and J dropped 4; count of bases not matched to a gene: 12. Germline V gene data show CDR1 as MNHNY and CDR2 as SVGAGI (reference sequence). CDR3: CASSLPQRGVADTQYF. The DNA of the CDR3 is TGTGCCAGCAGTCTCCCACAGCGGGGTGTCGCAGATACGCAGTATTTT.

The chain couples TRBV21-1 to TRBJ1-6. TRBV21-1 represents a pseudogene. There are 16 residues in the CDR3. Here the CDR3 DNA reads TGTGCCAGCAGCAAGGAAGGAGGGGAGGAGAGGTCACCCCTCCACTTT. Amino acid sequence: CASSKEGGEERSPLHF.